This T cell receptor beta chain was documented in a study of lymphopenia after photon versus proton radiotherapy. Using immunoSEQ multiplex PCR, the repertoire was profiled, and TCRdb retains in-frame clones only, with some absent. The data show roughly 30,000 clones, about 94% seen once. Trimming left V 5 bases short and J 8 bases short, with 15 bases between. CDR3 length: 13 residues. CDR1 is SNHLY and CDR2 is FYNNEI in the germline V gene. The sample in question was peripheral blood, obtained from a patient treated with photon-based radiotherapy. V gene TRBV2 combines with J gene TRBJ1-2, with a tentative D call TRBD1 (5 bases). This TCR was recovered from a woman between 45 and 65 years old with cholangiocarcinoma. CDR3 sequence reads: CASSSGRLSGYTF. The CDR3 bases are TGTGCCAGCAGTTCGGGACGGCTAAGCGGCTACACCTTC. Using reference TRBV2 and TRBJ1-2 for the parts outside the CDR3, the full variable domain is EPEVTQTPSHQVTQMGQEVILRCVPISNHLYFYWYRQILGQKVEFLVSFYNNEISEKSEIFDDQFSVERPDGSNFTLKIRSTKLEDSAMYFCASSSGRLSGYTFGSGTRLTVV.